These 29 T cell receptor beta chains share one sample of origin, sequenced in a study of blood T cell repertoires in COVID-19. Profiling relied on immunoSEQ multiplex PCR, and the TCRdb table lists in-frame clones only, not all of them. The table includes over 350,000 clones, approximately 90% detected once. The sample comprised PBMCs or T cells enriched from blood (not recorded which). These receptors all come from a woman aged 40 to 55 who had been exposed to COVID-19.

The V gene is TRBV2, the J gene TRBJ1-5; 7 nucleotides agree with TRBD1. CDR3 size: 15 residues. CDR1 and CDR2 from the germline V gene are SNHLY and FYNNEI. The trim removed 6 bases at V and 2 bases at J, leaving 7 bases unmatched. The CDR3 loop reads CASSVNRGGNQPQHF. The CDR3 coding sequence is TGTGCCAGCAGCGTTAACAGGGGAGGCAATCAGCCCCAGCATTTT. Based on the CDR3 plus reference TRBV2 and TRBJ1-5, the full variable domain is EPEVTQTPSHQVTQMGQEVILRCVPISNHLYFYWYRQILGQKVEFLVSFYNNEISEKSEIFDDQFSVERPDGSNFTLKIRSTKLEDSAMYFCASSVNRGGNQPQHFGDGTRLSIL.

This clone was detected only a few times. The chain is built from TRBV7-6 and TRBJ1-1; D ambiguous. Trimming left V 4 bases short and J 1 base short, with 7 bases between. The CDR3 sequence is 13 residues long. Germline values: CDR1 SGHVS, CDR2 FNYEAQ. This CDR3 is CASSSRGNTEAFF. The CDR3 DNA reads TGTGCCAGCAGCTCCCGGGGGAACACTGAAGCTTTCTTT.

This chain links TRBV5-1 with TRBJ1-2; D is unclear. The CDR3 runs 13 residues. Trimming cost V 1 base and J 8 bases, with 12 bases left between them. Per germline, CDR1 SGHRS and CDR2 YFSETQ. Written as DNA, the CDR3 is TGCGCCAGCAGCTTGTTTGCGACGGGGGGCTACACCTTC. Its translation: CASSLFATGGYTF.

The CDR3 DNA follows: TGTGCCAGTGCCGCTTCTTCGGGTAGCAATCAGCCCCAGCATTTT. Amino acids: CASAASSGSNQPQHF. The chain carries TRBV19 and TRBJ1-5; no reliable D call. CDR1 is LNHDA, CDR2 SQIVND, per germline (reference sequence). V dropped 8 bases and J dropped 0 bases, with 14 bases sitting between them. The CDR3 has 15 amino acids.

The V call is TRBV18, the J call TRBJ2-2, with 9 bases matching TRBD1. V lost 3 bases and J lost 7; bases outside the gene matches: 12. CDR1 KGHSH and CDR2 LQKENI come from the germline V gene. The CDR3 loop spans 17 amino acids. Here the CDR3 DNA reads TGTGCCAGCTCACCTACTCGGGACAGGGTTCGTGGCGGGGAGCTGTTTTTT. Amino acid sequence: CASSPTRDRVRGGELFF.

The chain combines TRBV27 with TRBJ1-4; D may be TRBD1 (6 bases). Germline V CDR1 and CDR2: MNHEY, SMNVEV (reference sequence). The CDR3 contains 15 residues. V was shortened by 6 bases and J by 7 bases, with 18 bases between the two germline ends. The CDR3 sequence: CASSRDPGQREKLFF. The CDR3 DNA reads TGTGCCAGCAGCCGCGACCCCGGACAGCGTGAAAAACTGTTTTTT. Full variable domain (missing parts from reference TRBV27 and TRBJ1-4): EAQVTQNPRYLITVTGKKLTVTCSQNMNHEYMSWYRQDPGLGLRQIYYSMNVEVTDKGDVPEGYKVSRKEKRNFPLILESPSPNQTSLYFCASSRDPGQREKLFFGSGTQLSVL.

The V call is TRBV7-2, the J call TRBJ1-1; no clear D. Germline V lookup: CDR1 SGHTA, CDR2 FQGNSA. Between the trimmed V and J ends, which lost 0 bases and 5 bases, there was a span of 13 bases. The CDR3 totals 15 residues. DNA for the CDR3: TGTGCCAGCAGCTTAGCGGAGGCTCCGTCGACTGAAGCTTTCTTT. It specifies CASSLAEAPSTEAFF.

The genes are TRBV10-2 and TRBJ1-2; a weak D match, TRBD1 (6 bases). The CDR3 has 14 amino acids. V was cut by 10 bases and J by 0 bases, with 15 bases left in between. Germline-derived CDR1 and CDR2 are WSHSY and SAAADI. The DNA of the CDR3 is TGCGCCACTCAAAGAGGGACACCTAACTATGGCTACACCTTC. Translating it yields CATQRGTPNYGYTF.

V gene TRBV2 combines with J gene TRBJ1-5; 8 bases align to TRBD1. Germline values: CDR1 SNHLY, CDR2 FYNNEI. CDR3 length equals 16 residues. J gave up 0 bases and V 7 bases, and 8 bases lay outside the gene matches. CDR3 DNA: TGTGCCAGCACCAAAGACAGGGGCCATAGCAATCAGCCCCAGCATTTT. This encodes CASTKDRGHSNQPQHF.

The chain uses TRBV5-6 and TRBJ1-5; D is unresolved. The CDR3 contains 11 residues. Deletions cut 4 bases from V and 5 bases from J, with 4 bases between. In germline, CDR1 is SGHDT, CDR2 YYEEEE. CDR3: CASSQYQPQHF. For the CDR3, the DNA is TGTGCCAGCAGCCAGTATCAGCCCCAGCATTTT.

This clone was seen a single time. The chain joins TRBV11-3 to TRBJ1-6; D is perhaps TRBD1 (6 bases). CDR3 size: 14 residues. Trimming stripped 5 bases from V and 7 bases from J, with 12 bases between. CDR1 SGHNT and CDR2 YENEEA come from the germline V gene. The CDR3 loop is CASSLQGSNSPLHF. The CDR3 DNA is TGTGCCAGCAGCCTACAGGGATCCAATTCACCCCTCCACTTT.

The chain uses TRBV15 and TRBJ1-2, with D possibly being TRBD1 (5 bases). The CDR3 loop spans 13 amino acids. Trimming shortened V by 5 bases and J by 2 bases, and 9 bases separated the two germline ends. Germline V lookup: CDR1 LNHNV, CDR2 YYDKDF (reference sequence). CDR3 residues: CATSQGYNYGYTF. The CDR3 DNA is TGTGCCACCAGCCAGGGATACAACTATGGCTACACCTTC.

This clone has only one observation. V is TRBV9 and J is TRBJ1-2; D is ambiguous. V was clipped by 0 bases and J by 1 base, with 7 bases between them. The CDR3 length is 14 residues. Germline-derived CDR1 and CDR2 are SGDLS and YYNGEE. CDR3 nucleotides: TGTGCCAGCAGCGTAGACACGAATAACTATGGCTACACCTTC. Protein product: CASSVDTNNYGYTF. Together with reference TRBV9 and TRBJ1-2, the CDR3 gives the full variable domain: DSGVTQTPKHLITATGQRVTLRCSPRSGDLSVYWYQQSLDQGLQFLIQYYNGEERAKGNILERFSAQQFPDLHSELNLSSLELGDSALYFCASSVDTNNYGYTFGSGTRLTVV.

V usage is TRBV6-2 or TRBV6-3 and J usage is TRBJ2-5; TRBD2 aligns across 8 bases. The V gene end was trimmed by 0 bases and the J gene end by 5 bases; junction bases not matched to a gene: 8. Germline lookup yields CDR1 MNHEY and CDR2 SVGEGT. The CDR3 length is 16 residues. The CDR3, as DNA: TGTGCCAGCAGTTACTCGAAAAGTTCTAGCGGGGAGACCCAGTACTTC. Translation gives CASSYSKSSSGETQYF.

The chain recombines TRBV5-1 with TRBJ1-1; 9 nucleotides agree with TRBD1. CDR1 and CDR2 (germline): SGHRS, YFSETQ. J was trimmed by 3 bases and V by 4 bases; bases with no gene match: 1. The CDR3 spans 13 residues. The CDR3 protein is CASSRTGDTEAFF. The CDR3 DNA follows: TGCGCCAGCAGCCGGACAGGGGACACTGAAGCTTTCTTT.

The chain employs TRBV7-2 and TRBJ2-2, with 13 bases lining up with TRBD2. Per germline, CDR1 SGHTA and CDR2 FQGNSA. CDR3 length equals 16 residues. The trim removed 4 bases at V and 6 bases at J, leaving 5 bases unmatched. CDR3 bases: TGTGCCAGCAGCTCCAGACTAGCGGGGGGCCCCGGGGAGCTGTTTTTT. Protein sequence: CASSSRLAGGPGELFF.

V usage is TRBV3-1 (or the pseudogene TRBV3-2) and J usage is TRBJ1-1; D is unresolved. The CDR3 sequence is 15 residues long. Between the trimmed V and J ends, which lost 0 bases and 1 base, there was a span of 9 bases. Germline CDR1 and CDR2: LGHDT and YNNKEL (reference sequence). Written as DNA, the CDR3 is TGTGCCAGCAGCCAAGATACGAGAGAGAACACTGAAGCTTTCTTT. This encodes CASSQDTRENTEAFF.

This chain uses TRBV2 with TRBJ1-1, with 7 bases that match TRBD1. Germline V gives CDR1 SNHLY, CDR2 FYNNEI. V lost 6 bases, J lost 4 bases, and 2 bases stayed unmatched. The CDR3 covers 12 residues. The CDR3 loop is CASRGTATEAFF. DNA for the CDR3: TGTGCCAGCAGAGGGACAGCCACTGAAGCTTTCTTT.

The genes are TRBV27 and TRBJ2-1, with D perhaps matching TRBD1 (6 bases). V lost 2 bases to trimming and J lost 6 bases, with 11 bases between them. The CDR3 covers 14 residues. From germline, CDR1 is MNHEY and CDR2 SMNVEV (reference sequence). The chain's CDR3 is CASSLPQGRNEQFF. The CDR3 DNA sequence: TGTGCCAGCAGTTTACCACAGGGACGCAATGAGCAGTTCTTC.

This chain uses TRBV19 with TRBJ2-1; TRBD1 is a possible D gene (6 bases). The germline V and J ends were trimmed by 11 bases and 2 bases, with 10 bases remaining between them. CDR1 and CDR2 from the germline V gene are LNHDA and SQIVND (reference sequence). CDR3 length: 12 residues. The CDR3 DNA reads TGTGCCGTTCAGGGGACCTACAATGAGCAGTTCTTC. Translating it yields CAVQGTYNEQFF.

The V call is TRBV7-9, the J call TRBJ1-1; 7 bases align to TRBD1. Germline lookup yields CDR1 SEHNR and CDR2 FQNEAQ (reference sequence). CDR3 length equals 15 residues. V trimming: 5 bases; J trimming: 0 bases; junction bases outside the gene matches: 6. CDR3 DNA sequence: TGTGCCAGCAGCGCGCCGACAGGGCTGAACACTGAAGCTTTCTTT. It encodes CASSAPTGLNTEAFF.

The chain uses TRBV7-2 and TRBJ1-1, with 8 bases fitting TRBD1. Trimming removed 4 bases from V and 4 bases from J; junction bases left unmatched: 5. CDR1 SGHTA and CDR2 FQGNSA come from the germline V gene. The CDR3 consists of 14 residues. The chain's CDR3 is CASSSDRGLTEAFF. CDR3 nucleotides: TGTGCCAGCAGCTCCGACAGGGGTCTCACTGAAGCTTTCTTT.

CDR3 region: CASSQEVIQETQYF. For the CDR3, the DNA is TGTGCCAGCAGCCAGGAGGTAATCCAAGAGACCCAGTACTTC. The rearrangement uses TRBV3-1 (or the pseudogene TRBV3-2) and TRBJ2-5, with D tentatively TRBD2 (5 bases). CDR3 size: 14 residues. Per germline, CDR1 LGHDT and CDR2 YNNKEL (reference sequence). Trimming cost V 3 bases and J 1 base, with 9 bases left between them.

The V gene is TRBV7-9, the J gene TRBJ1-2; D uncertain. V was cut by 5 bases and J by 3 bases, with 7 bases left in between. The CDR3 consists of 12 residues. From germline, CDR1 is SEHNR and CDR2 FQNEAQ (reference sequence). CDR3 amino acids: CASSPGDYGYTF. CDR3 sequence (DNA): TGTGCCAGCAGCCCCGGGGACTATGGCTACACCTTC. Filled out from reference TRBV7-9 and TRBJ1-2, the complete variable domain reads DTGVSQNPRHKITKRGQNVTFRCDPISEHNRLYWYRQTLGQGPEFLTYFQNEAQLEKSRLLSDRFSAERPKGSFSTLEIQRTEQGDSAMYLCASSPGDYGYTFGSGTRLTVV.

The rearrangement links TRBV4-1 to TRBJ2-7, with TRBD1 matching 10 bases. With V trimmed by 3 bases and J by 2 bases, 10 bases remained unmatched. This CDR3 spans 17 amino acids. The germline gives CDR1 MGHRA, CDR2 YSYEKL. CDR3 bases: TGCGCCAGCAGCCACGGGACAGGGGTTCTCGCCCCCTACGAGCAGTACTTC. Its translation: CASSHGTGVLAPYEQYF.

The J gene is TRBJ1-1, the V gene TRBV6-5, with D possibly being TRBD1 (6 bases). Germline values: CDR1 MNHEY, CDR2 SVGAGI. This CDR3 has 14 amino acids. V was shortened by 6 bases and J by 1 base, with 12 bases between the two germline ends. In DNA form, the CDR3 reads TGTGCCAGCAGGTTACAGGGAGAGAACACTGAAGCTTTCTTT. Translation: CASRLQGENTEAFF.

The rearrangement links TRBV7-9 to TRBJ2-1; D perhaps matches TRBD2 (6 bases). The CDR3 is made up of 15 amino acids. CDR1 SEHNR and CDR2 FQNEAQ come from the germline V gene (reference sequence). V gave up 1 base and J gave up 0 bases, with 7 bases separating them. CDR3 protein: CASSLVGGSYNEQFF. The DNA of the CDR3 is TGTGCCAGCAGCTTAGTGGGAGGCTCCTACAATGAGCAGTTCTTC.

CDR3 DNA: TGCGCCAGCAGCTTGGAGGGACTAGCATACGAGCAGTACTTC. Amino acids: CASSLEGLAYEQYF. The chain recombines TRBV5-1 with TRBJ2-7; 9 positions match TRBD2. The CDR3 runs to 14 residues. V lost 0 bases to trimming and J lost 4 bases; unmatched junction nucleotides: 2. CDR1 SGHRS and CDR2 YFSETQ come from the germline V gene.

This clone appeared a single time. The V and J genes are TRBV20-1 and TRBJ2-1; the D gene is possibly TRBD2 (5 bases). Germline V gene lookup returns CDR1 DFQATT and CDR2 SNEGSKA (reference sequence). V shed 6 bases and J shed 3 bases, with 12 bases lying between them. This CDR3 is built from 13 residues. The DNA for the CDR3 is TGCAGTGCGAGTCCCGGGAACTACAATGAGCAGTTCTTC. This gives the protein CSASPGNYNEQFF.